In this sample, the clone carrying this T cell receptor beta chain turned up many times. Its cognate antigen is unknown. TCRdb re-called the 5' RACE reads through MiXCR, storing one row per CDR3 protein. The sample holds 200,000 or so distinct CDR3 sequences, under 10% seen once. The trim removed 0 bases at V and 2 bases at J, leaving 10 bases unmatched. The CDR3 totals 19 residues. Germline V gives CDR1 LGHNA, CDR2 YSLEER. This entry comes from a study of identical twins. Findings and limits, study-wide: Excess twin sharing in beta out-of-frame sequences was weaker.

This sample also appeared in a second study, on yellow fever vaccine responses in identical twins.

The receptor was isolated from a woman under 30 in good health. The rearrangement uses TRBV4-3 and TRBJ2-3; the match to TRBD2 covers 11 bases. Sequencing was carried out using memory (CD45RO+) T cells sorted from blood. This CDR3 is CASSQDLPSGRIFTDTQYF. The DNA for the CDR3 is TGCGCCAGCAGCCAAGATCTCCCTAGCGGGAGGATATTCACAGATACGCAGTATTTT.